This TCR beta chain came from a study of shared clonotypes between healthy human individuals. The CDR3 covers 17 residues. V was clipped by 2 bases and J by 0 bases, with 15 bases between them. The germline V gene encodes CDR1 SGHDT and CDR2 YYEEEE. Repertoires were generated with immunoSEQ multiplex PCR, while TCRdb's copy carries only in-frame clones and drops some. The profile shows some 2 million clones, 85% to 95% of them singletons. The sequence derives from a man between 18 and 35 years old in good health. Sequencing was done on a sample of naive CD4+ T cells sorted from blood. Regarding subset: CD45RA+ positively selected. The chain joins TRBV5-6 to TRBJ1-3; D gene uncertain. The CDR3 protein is CASSFRHIPSSGNTIYF. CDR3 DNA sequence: TGTGCCAGCAGCTTCAGACATATTCCAAGCTCTGGAAACACCATATATTTT.